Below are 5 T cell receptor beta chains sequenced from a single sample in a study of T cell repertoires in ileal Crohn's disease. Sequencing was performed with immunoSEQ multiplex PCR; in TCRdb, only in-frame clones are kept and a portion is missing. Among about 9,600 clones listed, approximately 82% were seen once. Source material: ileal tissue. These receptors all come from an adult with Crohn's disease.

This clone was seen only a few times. CDR3 nucleotide sequence: TGCAGCGTAGGAAACACAGCGAACACCGGGGAGCTGTTTTTT. It specifies CSVGNTANTGELFF. The chain recombines TRBV29-1 with TRBJ2-2; D gene ambiguous. Trimming took off 6 bases at V and 0 bases at J, with 11 bases between the two ends. The germline V gene has CDR1 SQVTM and CDR2 ANQGSEA. CDR3 length equals 14 residues.

The CDR3 DNA is TGCAGCGTTGCCAGGGGGCCGGATGAAAAACTGTTTTTT. Translating gives CSVARGPDEKLFF. The chain has TRBV29-1 and TRBJ1-4, with 8 nucleotides matching TRBD1. CDR1 and CDR2 from the germline V gene are SQVTM and ANQGSEA. The CDR3 totals 13 residues. V dropped 4 bases and J dropped 6; count of bases not matched to a gene: 4. The whole variable domain, filled in from reference TRBV29-1 and TRBJ1-4, reads SAVISQKPSRDICQRGTSLTIQCQVDSQVTMMFWYRQQPGQSLTLIATANQGSEATYESGFVIDKFPISRPNLTFSTLTVSNMSPEDSSIYLCSVARGPDEKLFFGSGTQLSVL.

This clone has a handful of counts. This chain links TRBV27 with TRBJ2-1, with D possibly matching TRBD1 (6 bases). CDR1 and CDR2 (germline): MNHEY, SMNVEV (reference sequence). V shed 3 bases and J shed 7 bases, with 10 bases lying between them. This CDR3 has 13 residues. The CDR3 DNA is TGTGCCAGCAGTTTCTACAGGGAGAATGAGCAGTTCTTC. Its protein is CASSFYRENEQFF.

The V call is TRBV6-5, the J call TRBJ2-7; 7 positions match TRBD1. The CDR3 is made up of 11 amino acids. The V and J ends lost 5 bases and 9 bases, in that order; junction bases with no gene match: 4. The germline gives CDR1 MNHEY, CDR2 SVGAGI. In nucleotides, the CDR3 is TGTGCCAGCAGTAAAGGGGGCGGGCAGTACTTC. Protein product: CASSKGGGQYF.

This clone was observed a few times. CDR3 region: CASTLTSGRITDTQYF. In nucleotides, the CDR3 is TGTGCCAGCACCCTGACTAGCGGGAGGATAACAGATACGCAGTATTTT. The chain is built from TRBV6-6 and TRBJ2-3, with TRBD2 identical over 13 bases. The CDR3 runs 16 residues. The germline V gene has CDR1 MNHNY and CDR2 SVGAGI (reference sequence). The V gene end was trimmed by 7 bases and the J gene end by 3 bases; junction bases not matched to a gene: 7.